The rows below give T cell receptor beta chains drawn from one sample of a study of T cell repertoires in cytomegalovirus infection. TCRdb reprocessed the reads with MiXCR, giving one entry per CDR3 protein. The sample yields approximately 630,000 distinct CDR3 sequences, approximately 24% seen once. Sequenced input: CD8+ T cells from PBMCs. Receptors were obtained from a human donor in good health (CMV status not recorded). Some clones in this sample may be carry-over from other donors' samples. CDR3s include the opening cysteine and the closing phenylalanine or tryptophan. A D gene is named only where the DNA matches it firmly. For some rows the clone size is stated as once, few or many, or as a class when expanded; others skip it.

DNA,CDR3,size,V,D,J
TGTGCCAGCAGGGTAACAGGGGGGACCAAAAACATTCAGTACTTC,CASRVTGGTKNIQYF,few,TRBV6-5,TRBD1,TRBJ2-4
TGTGCCATCAGTGAGGAGCAGGGGGCGCGAGGCTACACCTTC,CAISEEQGARGYTF,-,TRBV10-3,TRBD1,TRBJ1-2
TGTGCCAGCAGCACGTACCTTGAGACCCAGTACTTC,CASSTYLETQYF,many,TRBV7-2,-,TRBJ2-5
TGTGCCACCAGGACTTTGGGGGAGCCCACCGGGGAGCTGTTTTTT,CATRTLGEPTGELFF,-,TRBV15,-,TRBJ2-2
TGTGCCAGCAGCCCGGTGACTAACTATGGCTACACCTTC,CASSPVTNYGYTF,few,TRBV5-5,-,TRBJ1-2
TGTGCCAGCAGCTTATGGACAGGGGAGAACACCGGGGAGCTGTTTTTT,CASSLWTGENTGELFF,many,TRBV7-9,TRBD1,TRBJ2-2
TGTGCCAGCGGGTCTAGCGGGGGGGCCGGAGATACGCAGTATTTT,CASGSSGGAGDTQYF,-,TRBV7-3,TRBD2,TRBJ2-3
TGCAGCGTGCCAAACCGGGACAGCTTCCACTATGGCTACACCTTC,CSVPNRDSFHYGYTF,-,TRBV29-1,TRBD1,TRBJ1-2
TGTGCCATCAGTGATCCCGGGACAGCCACCGGGGAGCTGTTTTTT,CAISDPGTATGELFF,many,TRBV10-3,TRBD1,TRBJ2-2
TGTGCCAGCATCGGGACTAGCGGGGGGAACAATGAGCAGTTCTTC,CASIGTSGGNNEQFF,-,TRBV25-1,TRBD2,TRBJ2-1
TGTGCCAGTAGTATTTTCCTTATGTTGACGGACGGGTACTCCTACGAGCAGTACTTC,CASSIFLMLTDGYSYEQYF,-,TRBV19,-,TRBJ2-7
TGCAGTGCTAGAGTGAGACAGGGGGCAGGTGAGCAGTTCTTC,CSARVRQGAGEQFF,many,TRBV20-1,TRBD1,TRBJ2-1
TGTGCCAGCAGTTACTTACGGCGCCATGAGCAGTTCTTC,CASSYLRRHEQFF,-,TRBV6-5,-,TRBJ2-1
TGTGCCAGCAGCTTAAGCACAGGGTTCCAAGAGACCCAGTACTTC,CASSLSTGFQETQYF,many,TRBV7-2,-,TRBJ2-5
TGTGCCAGCAGCCAAGATCGCTCTAGCGGGGGAGGAAATGAGCAGTTCTTC,CASSQDRSSGGGNEQFF,-,TRBV14,TRBD2,TRBJ2-1
TGTGCCAGCAGCCCCCGGACTATACCAGAGACCCAGTACTTC,CASSPRTIPETQYF,-,TRBV7-2,-,TRBJ2-5
TGTGCCAGCAGCTTCCGCCCGGGGGGGGGATTTGGCGAAGAGACCCAGTACTTC,CASSFRPGGGFGEETQYF,many,TRBV7-8,TRBD2,TRBJ2-5
TGTGCCAGCAGTCCTCCCGGGAGGGGGGCCAACTACAATGAGCAGTTCTTC,CASSPPGRGANYNEQFF,few,TRBV28,TRBD2,TRBJ2-1
TGTGCCAGCAGCGAGACCCCGGGACTAGTTTTTATGGAGACCCAGTACTTC,CASSETPGLVFMETQYF,-,TRBV7-9,TRBD2,TRBJ2-5
TGTGCCACCAGCAGAGGACTCTCCGGGGGGGAGCTGTTTTTT,CATSRGLSGGELFF,-,TRBV15,-,TRBJ2-2